This T cell receptor beta chain appears in the sequencing data of a study of control samples from healthy donors and cancer patients. The method was immunoSEQ multiplex PCR; TCRdb's version includes in-frame clones alone and lacks a portion of them. The data contain about 130,000 clones, approximately 91% of them singletons. Trimming took 2 bases from V and 1 from J, leaving 11 bases between them. This CDR3 contains 15 residues. The germline CDR1 and CDR2 sequences are LGHDT and YNNKEL (reference sequence). The TCR sequence derives from a man in his forties or fifties in good health. Sequenced material: blood. This chain uses TRBV3-1 (or the pseudogene TRBV3-2) with TRBJ1-1, with D maybe TRBD1 (6 bases). CDR3 in amino acids: CASSQPGHGNTEAFF. The CDR3 DNA reads as TGTGCCAGCAGCCAACCGGGACATGGGAACACTGAAGCTTTCTTT.